Each of the 20 T cell receptor beta chains below was sequenced from the same sample in a study of radiotherapy plus CTLA-4 blockade in lung cancer. Sequencing was performed with immunoSEQ multiplex PCR; in TCRdb, only in-frame clones are kept and a portion is missing. The sample records tens of thousands of clones, around 78% being singletons. Source: peripheral blood, taken from a patient treated with radiotherapy plus ipilimumab. These receptor sequences come from a human donor with non-small cell lung cancer who had a partial response to radiotherapy plus ipilimumab. Some clones in this sample may be carry-over from other donors' samples.

This clone was detected only once. The V call is TRBV6-5, the J call TRBJ1-5; D is undetermined. CDR3 size: 13 residues. Trimming left V 8 bases short and J 3 bases short, with 11 bases between. Per the germline V gene, CDR1 is MNHEY and CDR2 is SVGAGI. The CDR3 DNA sequence: TGTGCCAGCGCGAGGGCGGCCAATCAGCCCCAGCATTTT. Protein product: CASARAANQPQHF.

This clone was picked up a small number of times. The chain links TRBV19 to TRBJ1-5; D remains ambiguous. The CDR3 length is 16 residues. V lost 4 bases and J lost 5, with 18 bases in between. Germline loops: CDR1 LNHDA, CDR2 SQIVND (reference sequence). The CDR3 region is CASSTSEGRRHQPQHF. For the CDR3, the DNA is TGTGCCAGTAGTACCTCGGAGGGCAGGCGTCATCAGCCCCAGCATTTT.

J is TRBJ1-5 and V is TRBV5-8; D might be TRBD1 (5 bases). Trimming left V 3 bases short and J 6 bases short, with 22 bases between. The V gene's germline CDR1 is SGHTS and CDR2 YDEGEE. The CDR3 has 17 amino acids. The CDR3 sequence is CASSSPLLGRVGQPQHF. DNA for the CDR3: TGTGCCAGCAGCTCGCCCCTCCTGGGCAGGGTTGGTCAGCCCCAGCATTTT.

This sequence joins TRBV28 and TRBJ1-2; 7 positions match TRBD1. The CDR3 totals 17 residues. Germline trimming cut 4 bases from V and 5 bases from J; bases unmatched to any gene: 16. Germline CDR1 is MDHEN and CDR2 is SYDVKM. The CDR3 DNA reads TGTGCCAGCAGTTGGAGAGGCCGGGACAGAGACGATTATGGCTACACCTTC. It specifies CASSWRGRDRDDYGYTF.

This chain connects TRBV7-9 to TRBJ2-5; 10 bases map to TRBD2. Germline lookup yields CDR1 SEHNR and CDR2 FQNEAQ (reference sequence). This CDR3 contains 16 residues. The V gene end was trimmed by 2 bases and the J gene end by 5 bases; junction bases not matched to a gene: 8. The CDR3 protein is CASSLISGRAGETQYF. CDR3 DNA: TGTGCCAGCAGCTTAATAAGCGGGAGGGCCGGGGAGACCCAGTACTTC. Full variable domain (outside the CDR3, taken from reference TRBV7-9 and TRBJ2-5): DTGVSQNPRHKITKRGQNVTFRCDPISEHNRLYWYRQTLGQGPEFLTYFQNEAQLEKSRLLSDRFSAERPKGSFSTLEIQRTEQGDSAMYLCASSLISGRAGETQYFGPGTRLLVL.

This clone was picked up one time. The chain combines TRBV28 with TRBJ2-1; TRBD2 aligns across 12 bases. V trimming: 4 bases; J trimming: 3 bases; junction bases outside the gene matches: 7. CDR1 and CDR2 from the germline V gene are MDHEN and SYDVKM. This CDR3 contains 17 residues. For the CDR3, the DNA is TGTGCCAGCAGTTCGGCTAGCGGGAGGGCTTTCTACAATGAGCAGTTCTTC. This encodes CASSSASGRAFYNEQFF.

This sequence joins TRBV30 and TRBJ1-2, with a tentative D call TRBD1 (5 bases). CDR1 and CDR2 (germline): GTSNPN, SVGIG (reference sequence). V was cut by 0 bases and J by 4 bases, with 15 bases left in between. CDR3 length equals 15 residues. The DNA of the CDR3 is TGTGCCTGGAGTGTACTTGGGCAGGGAAGCTATGGCTACACCTTC. Translating gives CAWSVLGQGSYGYTF.

This clone has just a few counts. The chain uses TRBV11-2 and TRBJ2-7, with 8 bases that match TRBD2. The V and J ends lost 1 base and 1 base, in that order; junction bases with no gene match: 6. From germline, CDR1 is SGHAT and CDR2 FQNNGV. The CDR3 totals 16 residues. CDR3 DNA: TGTGCCAGCAGCTTAGGGTTTAGCGGGAAATCCTACGAGCAGTACTTC. Its translation is CASSLGFSGKSYEQYF.

This clone has more than one count but fewer than ten. The V and J genes are TRBV21-1 and TRBJ2-7; TRBD2, the table's D call, lacks a check against the DNA. TRBV21-1 is classified as a pseudogene. This CDR3 spans 16 amino acids. The CDR3 bases are TGTGCCAGCAGCAAAGCGAGTGCCGACTACAACTACGAGCAGTACTTC. Its translation: CASSKASADYNYEQYF.

V gene TRBV28 combines with J gene TRBJ1-1; D remains unclear. Germline V gene data show CDR1 as MDHEN and CDR2 as SYDVKM. V lost 8 bases and J lost 6, with 10 bases in between. This CDR3 has 11 amino acids. In DNA, the CDR3 is TGTGCCAGCCGCCTGGGCCCTGAAGCTTTCTTT. Protein sequence: CASRLGPEAFF.

The rearrangement links TRBV9 to TRBJ1-2, with TRBD1 identical over 8 bases. The CDR3 is 17 residues long. The junction had 9 bases not matched to a gene; V was cut back by 1 base and J by 1 base. The germline V gene has CDR1 SGDLS and CDR2 YYNGEE. The CDR3 sequence is CASSVSPSGQVNYGYTF. The CDR3 DNA reads TGTGCCAGCAGCGTATCGCCTTCGGGACAGGTTAACTATGGCTACACCTTC.

This chain connects TRBV11-1 to TRBJ2-1, with 8 nucleotides matching TRBD2. This CDR3 is built from 16 residues. Trimming cost V 2 bases and J 3 bases; bases outside gene matches: 6. Germline V gene data show CDR1 as SGHAT and CDR2 as FQDESV (reference sequence). The CDR3 DNA sequence: TGTGCCAGCAGCTTACCGGGACTAGGTTTCTACAATGAGCAGTTCTTC. This encodes CASSLPGLGFYNEQFF. The whole variable domain, remainder taken from reference TRBV11-1 and TRBJ2-1, is EAEVAQSPRYKITEKSQAVAFWCDPISGHATLYWYRQILGQGPELLVQFQDESVVDDSQLPKDRFSAERLKGVDSTLKIQPAELGDSAMYLCASSLPGLGFYNEQFFGPGTRLTVL.

Concerning this clone: One junction end does not reproduce the germline sequence, and a read error may be involved. The chain joins TRBV9 to TRBJ1-6, with 7 bases identical to TRBD1. Germline CDR1 is SGDLS and CDR2 is YYNGEE. This CDR3 is built from 16 residues. The CDR3 loop is CASSVGQGTRNLPLHF. The DNA for the CDR3 is TGTGCCAGCAGCGTAGGACAGGGAACTCGTAATTTACCCCTCCACTTT.

This clone was seen a single time. The J gene is TRBJ2-4, the V gene TRBV28, with D possibly being TRBD2 (6 bases). Germline-derived CDR1 and CDR2 are MDHEN and SYDVKM. The ends were cut back, 2 bases at V and 12 bases at J, with 20 bases in the middle. CDR3 size: 15 residues. CDR3 residues: CASSLGGSPHLSQYF. The CDR3, as DNA: TGTGCCAGCAGTTTAGGGGGGTCCCCCCACCTTTCTCAGTACTTC.

The rearrangement joins TRBV7-2 to TRBJ1-5; 7 nucleotides align to TRBD1. The CDR3 totals 15 residues. J lost 9 bases, V lost 4 bases, and 12 bases had no gene match. Germline CDR1 SGHTA, CDR2 FQGNSA. In nucleotides, the CDR3 is TGTGCCAGCAGCTCCCAAGACAGGGCTCAGGGGCCCCAGCATTTT. This gives the protein CASSSQDRAQGPQHF.

The chain uses TRBV2 and TRBJ1-6; D is undetermined. This CDR3 has 15 residues. Trimming took 8 bases from V and 7 from J, leaving 18 bases between them. Germline CDR1 SNHLY, CDR2 FYNNEI. CDR3 bases: TGTGCCAGCTCACGAGGCTCAGCGGAGAATTCACCCCTCCACTTT. Its protein product is CASSRGSAENSPLHF.

This clone was picked up a small number of times. The chain joins TRBV28 to TRBJ2-1; 7 nucleotides align to TRBD2. Germline V gene data show CDR1 as MDHEN and CDR2 as SYDVKM. This CDR3 is 14 amino acids long. V gave up 6 bases and J gave up 4 bases; unmatched junction bases: 6. The CDR3 sequence is CASRSGGSYNEQFF. CDR3 nucleotide sequence: TGTGCCAGCAGGTCAGGCGGGAGTTACAATGAGCAGTTCTTC. The variable domain in full, with the rest retrieved from reference TRBV28 and TRBJ2-1, is DVKVTQSSRYLVKRTGEKVFLECVQDMDHENMFWYRQDPGLGLRLIYFSYDVKMKEKGDIPEGYSVSREKKERFSLILESASTNQTSMYLCASRSGGSYNEQFFGPGTRLTVL.

The rearrangement uses TRBV12-5 and TRBJ2-2; 7 bases line up with TRBD2. The V gene's germline CDR1 is LGHNT and CDR2 FRNRAP. The CDR3 is 17 residues long. The junction had 15 bases not matched to a gene; V was cut back by 5 bases and J by 6 bases. The DNA of the CDR3 is TGTGCTAGTGGTCAACACCGACTAGCAGGGAAGGCCGGGGAGCTGTTTTTT. Translation gives CASGQHRLAGKAGELFF.

The gene calls are TRBV27 and TRBJ2-1; D is perhaps TRBD1 (6 bases). There are 14 residues in the CDR3. With 3 bases removed from V and 1 base from J, the gap between germline ends came to 7 bases. The germline V gene encodes CDR1 MNHEY and CDR2 SMNVEV (reference sequence). For the CDR3, the DNA is TGTGCCAGCAGTTTTACAGGGTCCTACAATGAGCAGTTCTTC. It specifies CASSFTGSYNEQFF.

The chain employs TRBV6-5 and TRBJ2-3; the D gene is possibly TRBD1 (7 bases). CDR3 length: 13 amino acids. V lost 5 bases, J lost 6 bases, and 12 bases lay in between. The germline V gene encodes CDR1 MNHEY and CDR2 SVGAGI. CDR3 nucleotide sequence: TGTGCCAGCAGTCGCAGGGGGGTGGATACGCAGTATTTT. As protein: CASSRRGVDTQYF.